This T cell receptor beta chain was captured by sequencing in a study of T-cell reconstitution after alpha-beta-depleted transplantation in children. The authors prepared the TCRbeta library with unique molecular identifiers. Each CDR3 protein is one row after TCRdb ran MiXCR on the PCR reads. Seen here are some 490,000 distinct CDR3 sequences, under 15% observed once, and the top ten hold approximately 5.4%. Germline V gives CDR1 SGDLS, CDR2 YYNGEE. CDR3 length: 16 residues. The ends lost 1 base at V and 4 bases at J; junction bases unmatched: 8. This clonotype was seen many times. This TCR came from a human donor who donated a stem cell graft to a child with combined immunodeficiency. V and J are TRBV9 and TRBJ2-1; 7 positions match TRBD2. Material: PBMCs from the stem cell graft donor, obtained from the stem cell graft. CDR3 sequence reads: CASSVSGGVEYNEQFF. DNA of the CDR3: TGTGCCAGCAGCGTATCGGGGGGAGTCGAATACAATGAGCAGTTCTTC.